This TCR beta chain stems from a study of response to subunit inactivated influenza vaccine. In germline, CDR1 is MNHEY, CDR2 SVGAGI. Trimming stripped 0 bases from V and 8 bases from J, with 14 bases between. This CDR3 has 16 amino acids. TCRdb called the RT-PCR reads again in MiXCR, with one record for every CDR3 protein. The sample consists of around 470,000 distinct CDR3 sequences, 6.5% to 8% of them appearing once. Comments on this clonotype: No antigen is known for it.

Overall study results and limits: Researchers suggested that each seasonal influenza vaccination recruits few new T cells.

This chain links TRBV6-5 with TRBJ1-6, with D unresolved. The sample in question was PBMCs from blood, obtained less than 30 months after vaccination. This sequence originates from a man between 45 and 75 years old who received an inactivated influenza vaccine. The CDR3 region is CASSYSAPTFHSPLHF. As DNA, the CDR3 is TGTGCCAGCAGTTACTCGGCACCGACCTTCCATTCACCCCTCCACTTT.